The 24 T cell receptor beta chains listed next were all sequenced from one sample in a study of cytomegalovirus exposure and HLA in healthy donors. Use of 60 Vbeta and 13 Jbeta primers characterized the PCR. Produced via immunoSEQ multiplex PCR; TCRdb's table is partial and in-frame only. The data show some 140,000 clones, 60% to 80% seen once. Sequencing input: PBMCs. The receptors were gathered from a man aged 18 to 30 in good health and CMV-seronegative.

This clone was detected once. V and J are TRBV4-1 and TRBJ1-1, with no clear D. This CDR3 has 16 residues. V was clipped by 1 base and J by 6 bases, with 18 bases between them. Germline CDR1 and CDR2: MGHRA and YSYEKL. The DNA of the CDR3 is TGCGCCAGCAGCCAAGCCTTTTCGAGGAACGACGCTGAAGCTTTCTTT. Translation: CASSQAFSRNDAEAFF.

This clone was detected a few times. The CDR3 loop is CASSLVGRNTEAFF. The CDR3 coding sequence is TGTGCCAGCAGCTTGGTAGGGAGGAACACTGAAGCTTTCTTT. The V and J genes are TRBV5-4 and TRBJ1-1; D is unclear. CDR3 length: 14 residues. V lost 0 bases and J 1 base, leaving 7 bases between the germline ends. Looked up from germline, CDR1 is SGHNT and CDR2 is YYREEE (reference sequence).

This CDR3 is CASSPTPGGLDEQYF. DNA of the CDR3: TGTGCCAGCAGCCCCACCCCGGGAGGGCTTGACGAGCAGTACTTC. The chain recombines TRBV7-2 with TRBJ2-7, with 8 bases aligning to TRBD2. CDR1 and CDR2 (germline): SGHTA, FQGNSA. J was trimmed by 5 bases and V by 5 bases; bases with no gene match: 11. The CDR3 has 15 residues.

The chain employs TRBV5-1 and TRBJ2-1; tentative D call: TRBD2 (5 bases). CDR1 and CDR2 (germline): SGHRS, YFSETQ. V was pared by 4 bases and J by 7 bases, with 15 bases between. The CDR3 loop spans 14 amino acids. This CDR3 is CASSPIPTGNEQFF. The CDR3 DNA reads TGCGCCAGCAGCCCAATCCCGACGGGGAATGAGCAGTTCTTC.

The V and J genes are TRBV5-5 and TRBJ1-2; D unclear. CDR1 and CDR2 from the germline V gene are SGHKS and YYEKEE (reference sequence). V lost 5 bases to trimming and J lost 5 bases, with 10 bases between them. This CDR3 contains 12 residues. CDR3 protein: CASSSRFYGYTF. DNA for the CDR3: TGTGCCAGCAGTTCCCGGTTTTATGGCTACACCTTC.

The J gene is TRBJ2-2, the V gene TRBV15, with 8 bases that match TRBD2. Germline lookup yields CDR1 LNHNV and CDR2 YYDKDF (reference sequence). The CDR3 consists of 14 residues. The junction had 5 bases not matched to a gene; V was cut back by 6 bases and J by 5 bases. The CDR3 DNA follows: TGTGCCACCAGTCTCGCGGGAGGAACCGGGGAGCTGTTTTTT. This translates into CATSLAGGTGELFF.

The chain has TRBV7-8 and TRBJ1-6, with 8 bases aligning to TRBD1. V dropped 6 bases and J dropped 1; count of bases not matched to a gene: 2. The CDR3 consists of 15 residues. Germline CDR1 and CDR2: SGHVS and FQNEAQ. The CDR3 is CASSTGGSYNSPLHF. CDR3 nucleotides: TGTGCCAGCAGTACAGGGGGTTCCTATAATTCACCCCTCCACTTT.

This clone was counted a single time. The V call is TRBV19, the J call TRBJ1-2, with no clear D. CDR1 is LNHDA and CDR2 is SQIVND in the germline V gene (reference sequence). The CDR3 runs to 14 residues. The germline V and J ends were trimmed by 5 bases and 1 base, with 11 bases remaining between them. The CDR3 nucleotides read TGTGCCAGTAGTCGCTATCACGATAACTATGGCTACACCTTC. Translating gives CASSRYHDNYGYTF.

This sequence joins TRBV29-1 and TRBJ2-5; D is uncertain. V was shortened by 6 bases and J by 6 bases, with 17 bases between the two germline ends. The germline gives CDR1 SQVTM, CDR2 ANQGSEA. This CDR3 spans 13 amino acids. Here the CDR3 reads CSVATSREQTQYF. CDR3 nucleotide sequence: TGCAGCGTCGCAACTTCTCGTGAGCAGACCCAGTACTTC.

This chain connects TRBV27 to TRBJ2-2, with 11 positions matching TRBD2. The CDR3 contains 18 residues. V was clipped by 3 bases and J by 3 bases; unmatched bases: 9. The germline CDR1 and CDR2 sequences are MNHEY and SMNVEV (reference sequence). Here the CDR3 reads CASSFDSGGAGDTGELFF. DNA for the CDR3: TGTGCCAGCAGTTTCGATAGCGGGGGGGCCGGTGACACCGGGGAGCTGTTTTTT.

The CDR3 here is CASSLVRERVYGYTF. The CDR3 DNA follows: TGTGCCAGCAGCTTAGTGAGGGAAAGGGTCTATGGCTACACCTTC. The gene calls are TRBV7-2 and TRBJ1-2; D ambiguous. Germline-derived CDR1 and CDR2 are SGHTA and FQGNSA. The CDR3 sequence is 15 residues long. Trimming cost V 1 base and J 4 bases, with 13 bases left between them.

V is TRBV6-4 and J is TRBJ2-1; 10 bases are shared with TRBD2. Germline values: CDR1 MRHNA, CDR2 SNTAGT. The CDR3 sequence is 16 residues long. Losses at the gene ends were 6 bases for V and 0 bases for J; bases not matched to a gene: 5. The CDR3 DNA follows: TGTGCCAGCAGGGCCTCTAGCGGGGGCTCCTACAATGAGCAGTTCTTC. Its protein product is CASRASSGGSYNEQFF.

This rearrangement joins TRBV4-2 to TRBJ2-5, with 11 bases identical to TRBD2. Trimming at V came to 2 bases and at J to 2 bases, leaving 13 bases not matched to a gene. CDR1 and CDR2 from the germline V gene are LGHNA and YNFKEQ. The CDR3 covers 19 residues. CDR3 DNA sequence: TGTGCCAGCAGCCAAATACCGCGGGCTAGCGGGGGGAGACAAGAGACCCAGTACTTC. Protein: CASSQIPRASGGRQETQYF.

The CDR3: CASSNLRTGDTGELFF. CDR3 DNA: TGTGCCAGCAGCAACTTAAGGACAGGGGACACCGGGGAGCTGTTTTTT. This chain joins TRBV5-5 and TRBJ2-2, with 9 positions matching TRBD1. V was pared by 4 bases and J by 3 bases, with 7 bases of the junction left unmatched. Germline V gene data show CDR1 as SGHKS and CDR2 as YYEKEE (reference sequence). The CDR3 totals 16 residues.

The chain uses TRBV4-2 and TRBJ2-7, with 9 bases lining up with TRBD1. The V and J ends lost 4 bases and 5 bases, in that order; junction bases with no gene match: 12. In germline, CDR1 is LGHNA, CDR2 YNFKEQ. The length of the CDR3 is 16 residues. The CDR3 reads CASSPTTGTGLDEQYF. CDR3 DNA sequence: TGTGCCAGCAGCCCAACTACCGGGACAGGGCTCGACGAGCAGTACTTC.

Of note for this clone: One junction end disagrees with the germline gene, perhaps due to a read error. This chain joins TRBV11-2 and TRBJ2-3, with a tentative D call TRBD1 (6 bases). The CDR3 length is 15 residues. Germline CDR1 is SGHAT and CDR2 is FQNNGV. The CDR3 spells CVSSPGVGETDTQYF. Here the CDR3 DNA reads TGTGTCAGCAGCCCAGGGGTGGGTGAAACAGATACGCAGTATTTT.

This chain joins TRBV19 and TRBJ1-5; D gene unclear. V lost 0 bases to trimming and J lost 5 bases, with 11 bases between them. This CDR3 region has 15 residues. The V gene's germline CDR1 is LNHDA and CDR2 SQIVND (reference sequence). The CDR3 reads CASSIENRLYQPQHF. The CDR3 DNA follows: TGTGCCAGTAGTATAGAAAACAGACTATATCAGCCCCAGCATTTT.

The chain combines TRBV5-1 with TRBJ2-7, with TRBD1 as a possible D gene (6 bases). The V and J ends lost 0 bases and 5 bases respectively, with 15 bases between them. This CDR3 region has 15 residues. CDR1 and CDR2 (germline): SGHRS, YFSETQ. CDR3 bases: TGCGCCAGCAGCTTGGCCGGCAGGGGCCCCCACGAGCAGTACTTC. Protein product: CASSLAGRGPHEQYF.

The chain couples TRBV5-1 to TRBJ1-2; D call uncertain. The ends were cut back, 1 base at V and 7 bases at J, with 11 bases in the middle. This CDR3 region has 13 residues. CDR1 and CDR2 (germline): SGHRS, YFSETQ. CDR3 region: CASSLTLQRGYTF. CDR3 in DNA: TGCGCCAGCAGCTTGACTCTGCAGCGTGGCTACACCTTC.

The chain has TRBV7-9 and TRBJ2-7; 7 bases line up with TRBD1. Looked up from germline, CDR1 is SEHNR and CDR2 is FQNEAQ (reference sequence). The V and J ends lost 4 bases and 7 bases, in that order; junction bases with no gene match: 10. The CDR3 covers 14 residues. CDR3 nucleotides: TGTGCCAGCAGCTCCGAACCGGGACAGAATGAGCAGTACTTC. The encoded protein is CASSSEPGQNEQYF.

The chain employs TRBV30 and TRBJ1-2; 7 nucleotides match TRBD1. This CDR3 has 13 residues. Per the germline V gene, CDR1 is GTSNPN and CDR2 is SVGIG (reference sequence). V shed 3 bases and J 8 bases; nucleotides not matched to a gene: 9. The CDR3 loop is CAWRSQGVGGYTF. The CDR3 region has the DNA TGTGCCTGGAGGTCGCAGGGGGTAGGAGGCTACACCTTC.

The chain is built from TRBV5-1 and TRBJ2-2; D is perhaps TRBD1 (5 bases). Trimming removed 2 bases at V and 1 base at J, with 9 bases between. CDR1 SGHRS and CDR2 YFSETQ come from the germline V gene. The CDR3 has 15 amino acids. The CDR3 protein is CASSLGAQNTGELFF. The CDR3 DNA follows: TGCGCCAGCAGCTTAGGGGCACAGAACACCGGGGAGCTGTTTTTT.

The rearrangement links TRBV7-2 to TRBJ2-5, with 8 bases identical to TRBD2. CDR1 and CDR2 from the germline V gene are SGHTA and FQGNSA. The CDR3 has 19 residues. V lost 2 bases and J lost 5; bases outside the gene matches: 19. The CDR3 sequence: CASSLRHPAGGALRETQYF. The CDR3 DNA reads TGTGCCAGCAGCTTAAGGCACCCGGCGGGGGGAGCCCTAAGGGAGACCCAGTACTTC.

The chain employs TRBV7-9 and TRBJ1-1; no reliable D call. Germline values: CDR1 SEHNR, CDR2 FQNEAQ (reference sequence). The CDR3 loop spans 12 amino acids. V lost 5 bases, J lost 6 bases, and 10 bases lay in between. The DNA for the CDR3 is TGTGCCAGCAGCCTCGAGGGCCCTGAAGCTTTCTTT. It specifies CASSLEGPEAFF.